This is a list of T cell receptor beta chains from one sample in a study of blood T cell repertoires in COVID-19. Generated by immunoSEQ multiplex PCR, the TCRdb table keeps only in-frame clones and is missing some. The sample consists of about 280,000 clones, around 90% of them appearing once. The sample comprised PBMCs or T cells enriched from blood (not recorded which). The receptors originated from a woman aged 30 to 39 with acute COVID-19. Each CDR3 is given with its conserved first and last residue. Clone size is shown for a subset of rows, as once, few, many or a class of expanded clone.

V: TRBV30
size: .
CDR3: CAGNRDTDTQYF

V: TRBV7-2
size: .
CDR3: CASSPRLSGKYNEQFF

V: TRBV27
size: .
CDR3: CASSFGNMNTEAFF

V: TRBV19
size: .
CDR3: CASRSLVLAETYNEQFF

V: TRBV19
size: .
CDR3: CASSIPVGVSGANVLTF

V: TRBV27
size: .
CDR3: CASSPFSGRDSNEQFF

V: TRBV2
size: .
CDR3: CASSGLAGGWDTGELFF

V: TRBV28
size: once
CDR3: CASRQPTEISGANVLTF

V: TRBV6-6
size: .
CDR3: CASSQVLARTGELFF

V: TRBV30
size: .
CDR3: CAWSFGVRTSGVESSYEQYF

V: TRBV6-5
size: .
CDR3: CASSYRAGNTIYF

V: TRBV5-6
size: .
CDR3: CASSPRPGTGGTSSEKLFF

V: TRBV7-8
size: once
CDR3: CASSPGTVNTEAFF

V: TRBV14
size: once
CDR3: CASSQNVRQGPHEQYF

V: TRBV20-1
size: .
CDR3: CSASPLTGDVYEQYF

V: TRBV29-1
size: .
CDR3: CSVVRESNTGELFF

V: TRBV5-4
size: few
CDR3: CASSQDRGDTEAFF

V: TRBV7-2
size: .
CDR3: CASSLAPGQDYGYTF

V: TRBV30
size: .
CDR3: CAWSLTGNRVETQYF

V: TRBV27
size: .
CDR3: CASMVDRRPGELFF